Below, 18 T cell receptor beta chains from the same sample are listed, as sequenced in a study of regulatory T cells in long-lasting Graves disease. Indicated time point: newly diagnosed GD, antithyroid drugs for less than 3 months. PBMC RNA was the source of the TCR library. Through Arm-PCR of CDR3 regions and iRepertoire HTBI primers, TCR beta libraries were built. MiXCR was run by TCRdb on the multiplex PCR reads, yielding one entry per CDR3 protein. The table lists 550,000 to 600,000 distinct CDR3 sequences, around 15% of them singletons. This sample was also put to use in a study of T cells in Graves' hyperthyroidism and ophthalmopathy.

The sample here was peripheral blood mononuclear cells (PBMCs), taken at new diagnosis, from a patient treated with antithyroid drugs. Receptors were obtained from a man in his late teens or twenties with Graves disease.

This clonotype was seen a handful of times. The chain is built from TRBV3-1 and TRBJ2-7; TRBD2 aligns across 12 bases. J gave up 4 bases and V 5 bases, and 6 bases lay outside the gene matches. The CDR3 contains 15 residues. Germline loops: CDR1 LGHDT, CDR2 YNNKEL (reference sequence). In DNA, the CDR3 is TGTGCCAGCAGCGACGGACTAGCGGGAAGGTACGAGCAGTACTTC. Translated, it gives CASSDGLAGRYEQYF.

This clonotype was seen only a few times. This chain uses TRBV10-2 with TRBJ1-1; D ambiguous. Per the germline V gene, CDR1 is WSHSY and CDR2 is SAAADI. This CDR3 comprises 15 residues. Trimming removed 9 bases at V and 1 base at J, with 18 bases between. The CDR3 here is CASLGTASKNTEAFF. In DNA form, the CDR3 reads TGCGCCAGTTTGGGTACAGCGTCTAAGAACACTGAAGCTTTCTTT.

This clonotype was counted at least ten times. This sequence joins TRBV28 and TRBJ2-7; TRBD2 is a possible D gene (7 bases). Germline V lookup: CDR1 MDHEN, CDR2 SYDVKM. V was pared by 6 bases and J by 11 bases, with 17 bases between. The CDR3 sequence is 12 residues long. CDR3 coding DNA: TGTGCCAGCAGCCTCTGGGGGGGCGAAGAGTACTTC. Protein: CASSLWGGEEYF.

The CDR3 DNA follows: TGTGCCAGCAGCAAGGGACTAGCGGTGGATGAGCAGTTCTTC. Residues: CASSKGLAVDEQFF. V gene TRBV11-3 combines with J gene TRBJ2-1; the match to TRBD2 covers 11 bases. This CDR3 is built from 14 residues. Per the germline V gene, CDR1 is SGHNT and CDR2 is YENEEA. Germline trimming cut 5 bases from V and 8 bases from J; bases unmatched to any gene: 5.

This clonotype showed up many times. The genes are TRBV12-3 or TRBV12-4 and TRBJ2-3; D remains ambiguous. Trimming removed 7 bases from V and 2 bases from J, with 13 bases in between. The CDR3 covers 14 residues. CDR3 nucleotides: TGTGCCAGCACCCCAGAAGGGATCACAGATACGCAGTATTTT. Protein sequence: CASTPEGITDTQYF.

The V gene is TRBV25-1, the J gene TRBJ2-3; perhaps TRBD1 as D (6 bases). Germline CDR1 and CDR2: MGHDK and SYGVNS. V lost 6 bases and J lost 0, with 10 bases in between. This CDR3 contains 14 residues. CDR3 loop: CASRQGASTDTQYF. In nucleotides, the CDR3 is TGTGCCAGCAGACAGGGCGCTAGCACAGATACGCAGTATTTT.

V and J are TRBV27 and TRBJ2-7; D gene ambiguous. The CDR3 length is 15 residues. CDR1 and CDR2 from the germline V gene are MNHEY and SMNVEV (reference sequence). V was pared by 0 bases and J by 1 base, with 10 bases between. The CDR3 DNA is TGTGCCAGCAGTTTATCAGTTACCGGGTCCTACGAGCAGTACTTC. Its protein product is CASSLSVTGSYEQYF.

This clonotype was found many times. The chain couples TRBV28 to TRBJ2-7, with D perhaps TRBD1 (5 bases). Trimming removed 4 bases from V and 3 bases from J, with 10 bases in between. The length of the CDR3 is 13 residues. Germline V gene lookup returns CDR1 MDHEN and CDR2 SYDVKM. CDR3 in amino acids: CASSSAGFYEQYF. In nucleotides, the CDR3 is TGTGCCAGCAGTTCCGCAGGGTTCTACGAGCAGTACTTC.

This clonotype was observed at least ten times. J is TRBJ2-1 and V is TRBV3-1, with TRBD2 identical over 10 bases. Unmatched junction bases numbered 6, after V lost 0 bases and J lost 4 bases. This CDR3 comprises 17 residues. Per the germline V gene, CDR1 is LGHDT and CDR2 is YNNKEL (reference sequence). The CDR3 is CASSQDLSGGGYNEQFF. The CDR3 nucleotides are TGTGCCAGCAGCCAAGACTTGAGCGGGGGGGGGTACAATGAGCAGTTCTTC.

In this sample, this clonotype turned up many times. The chain combines TRBV7-8 with TRBJ1-2; possibly TRBD1 for D (6 bases). V was trimmed by 6 bases and J by 6 bases, leaving 14 bases between them. The CDR3 is made up of 13 amino acids. Germline CDR1 SGHVS, CDR2 FQNEAQ. The DNA of the CDR3 is TGTGCCAGCAGAAATAAGGGGGTCGATGGCTACACCTTC. This translates into CASRNKGVDGYTF.

In regard to this clonotype: This CDR3 fails to terminate in the conserved phenylalanine or tryptophan, so it likely reflects a read error. The V gene is TRBV7-7, the J gene TRBJ2-1, with TRBD2 matching over 8 bases. CDR3 length equals 13 residues. From germline, CDR1 is SSHAT and CDR2 FNYEAQ (reference sequence). Written as DNA, the CDR3 is TGTGCTAGCAGCCTTAGCGGGAACAATGAGCAGTTCTAC. Translating it yields CASSLSGNNEQFY.

This chain uses TRBV28 with TRBJ2-3; D is possibly TRBD2 (5 bases). Germline assignment: CDR1 MDHEN and CDR2 SYDVKM. This CDR3 region has 14 residues. V lost 2 bases, J lost 9 bases, and 15 bases lay in between. CDR3 in amino acids: CASSLNGPWRTQYF. The CDR3 DNA follows: TGTGCCAGCAGTTTAAACGGACCATGGAGGACGCAGTATTTT.

This clonotype was observed a few times. This chain uses TRBV7-3 with TRBJ2-2; D is undetermined. The CDR3 sequence is 17 residues long. The V gene lost 1 base and the J gene lost 3 bases, with 15 bases spanning the gap. Germline lookup yields CDR1 SGHTA and CDR2 FQGTGA. The CDR3 loop is CASSLNPRGPHTGELFF. The CDR3 nucleotides are TGTGCCAGCAGCTTAAATCCCAGAGGCCCCCACACCGGGGAGCTGTTTTTT.

This clonotype has ten or more counts. The V gene is TRBV30, the J gene TRBJ1-1; D uncertain. The germline V and J ends were trimmed by 4 bases and 5 bases, with 8 bases remaining between them. Germline lookup yields CDR1 GTSNPN and CDR2 SVGIG (reference sequence). The CDR3 spans 11 residues. The CDR3 loop is CAWTRETEAFF. Here the CDR3 DNA reads TGTGCCTGGACCCGGGAGACTGAAGCTTTCTTT.

This clonotype was observed a few times. The chain carries TRBV7-2 and TRBJ2-7; 7 bases map to TRBD1. Losses at the gene ends were 2 bases for V and 7 bases for J; bases not matched to a gene: 8. This CDR3 has 14 amino acids. CDR1 and CDR2 (germline): SGHTA, FQGNSA. CDR3 DNA: TGTGCCAGCAGCTTATCAGGGGGTATGAAGGAGCAGTACTTC. Translating it yields CASSLSGGMKEQYF.

The chain uses TRBV27 and TRBJ1-1, with TRBD1 matching 8 bases. Per the germline V gene, CDR1 is MNHEY and CDR2 is SMNVEV (reference sequence). Trimming cost V 5 bases and J 1 base; bases outside gene matches: 6. This CDR3 spans 15 amino acids. As DNA, the CDR3 is TGTGCCAGCAGTGCCAACAGGGGGGGGAACACTGAAGCTTTCTTT. Protein sequence: CASSANRGGNTEAFF.

About this clonotype: A much larger clone differs from this one at a single base, so this may be a read error. The V gene is TRBV6-1, the J gene TRBJ2-2, with D possibly being TRBD2 (7 bases). Germline CDR1 and CDR2: MNHNS and SASEGT. The CDR3 loop spans 13 amino acids. Between the trimmed V and J ends, which lost 8 bases and 5 bases, there was a span of 12 bases. The CDR3 is CASGRGRTGELFF. The CDR3 DNA follows: TGTGCCAGCGGGCGGGGGCGGACCGGGGAGCTGTTTTTT.

Many counts were recorded for this clonotype. The rearrangement uses TRBV12-3 or TRBV12-4 and TRBJ1-6; D remains unclear. V gave up 3 bases and J gave up 9 bases, with 12 bases separating them. CDR3 length: 14 residues. CDR3 nucleotides: TGTGCCAGCAGTTTGCATGAGGGAACTTCACCCCTCCACTTT. It specifies CASSLHEGTSPLHF.